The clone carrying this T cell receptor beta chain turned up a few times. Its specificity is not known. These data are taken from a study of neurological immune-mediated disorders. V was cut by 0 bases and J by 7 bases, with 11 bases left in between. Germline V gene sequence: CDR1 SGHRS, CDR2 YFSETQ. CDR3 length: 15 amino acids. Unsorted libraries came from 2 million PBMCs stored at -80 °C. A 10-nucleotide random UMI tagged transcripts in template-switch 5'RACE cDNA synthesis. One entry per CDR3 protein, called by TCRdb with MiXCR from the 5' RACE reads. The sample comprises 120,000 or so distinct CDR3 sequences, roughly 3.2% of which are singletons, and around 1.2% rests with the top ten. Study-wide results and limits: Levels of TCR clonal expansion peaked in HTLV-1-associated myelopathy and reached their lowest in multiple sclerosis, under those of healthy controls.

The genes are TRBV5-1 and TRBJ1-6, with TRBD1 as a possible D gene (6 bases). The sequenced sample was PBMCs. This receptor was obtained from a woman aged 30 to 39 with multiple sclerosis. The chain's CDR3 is CASSLGNTGNSPLHF. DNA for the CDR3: TGCGCCAGCAGCTTGGGTAATACAGGGAATTCACCCCTCCACTTT.